This TCR beta chain was sequenced in a study of technical replicates of blood from a handful of donors. The data were produced by immunoSEQ multiplex PCR, yet TCRdb's version contains in-frame clones alone and is incomplete. The table includes about 87,000 clones, around 95% detected once. V shed 2 bases and J 10 bases; nucleotides not matched to a gene: 9. The V gene's germline CDR1 is GTSNPN and CDR2 SVGIG (reference sequence). This CDR3 is 14 amino acids long. This sequence was found in a human donor in good health. V gene TRBV30 combines with J gene TRBJ2-3; 10 bases are a match to TRBD2. Sequencing was carried out using T cells isolated from PBMCs. The CDR3 is CAWSTLAGEASQYF. The CDR3 DNA follows: TGTGCCTGGAGTACCCTAGCGGGGGAAGCGTCGCAGTATTTT.